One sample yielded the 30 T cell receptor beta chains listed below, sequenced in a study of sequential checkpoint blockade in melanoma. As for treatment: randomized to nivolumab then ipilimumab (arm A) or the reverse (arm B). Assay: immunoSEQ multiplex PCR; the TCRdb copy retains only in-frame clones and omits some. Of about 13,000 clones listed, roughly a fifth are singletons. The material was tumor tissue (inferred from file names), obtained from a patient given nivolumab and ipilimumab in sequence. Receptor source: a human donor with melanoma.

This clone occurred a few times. The CDR3 region has the DNA TGTGCCAGCAGCTTAGACCTGACTGGCACAGATACGCAGTATTTT. This encodes CASSLDLTGTDTQYF. The chain couples TRBV11-3 to TRBJ2-3; D unclear. Between the trimmed V and J ends, which lost 0 bases and 1 base, there was a span of 8 bases. The germline V gene has CDR1 SGHNT and CDR2 YENEEA. The CDR3 is made up of 15 amino acids.

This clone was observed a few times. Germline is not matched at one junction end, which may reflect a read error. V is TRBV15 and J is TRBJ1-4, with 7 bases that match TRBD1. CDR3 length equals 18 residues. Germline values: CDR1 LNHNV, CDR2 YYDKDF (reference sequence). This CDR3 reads CASSLAGGQDATNEKLFF. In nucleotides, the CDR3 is TGTGCCAGCAGCTTAGCCGGTGGACAGGATGCAACTAATGAAAAACTGTTTTTT.

The CDR3 nucleotides are TGTGCCAGCAGCCCATGGTTGGCAGCTAACTATGGCTACACCTTC. Translating it yields CASSPWLAANYGYTF. The chain combines TRBV11-3 with TRBJ1-2, with unresolved D. CDR3 length: 15 amino acids. Looked up from germline, CDR1 is SGHNT and CDR2 is YENEEA. V lost 5 bases to trimming and J lost 0 bases, with 13 bases between them.

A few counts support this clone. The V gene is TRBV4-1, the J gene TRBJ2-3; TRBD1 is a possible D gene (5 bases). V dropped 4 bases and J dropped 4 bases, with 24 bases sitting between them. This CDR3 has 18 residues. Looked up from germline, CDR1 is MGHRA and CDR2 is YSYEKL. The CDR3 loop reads CASSPQTQGTHTADTQYF. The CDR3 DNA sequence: TGCGCCAGCAGCCCTCAAACTCAGGGAACTCATACAGCAGATACGCAGTATTTT.

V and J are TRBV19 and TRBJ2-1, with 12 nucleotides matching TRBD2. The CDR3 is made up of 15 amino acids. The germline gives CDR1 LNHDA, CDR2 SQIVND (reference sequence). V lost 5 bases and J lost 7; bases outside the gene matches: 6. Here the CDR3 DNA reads TGTGCCAGTAGTTCGGGACTAGCGGGTCTGAATGAGCAGTTCTTC. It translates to CASSSGLAGLNEQFF.

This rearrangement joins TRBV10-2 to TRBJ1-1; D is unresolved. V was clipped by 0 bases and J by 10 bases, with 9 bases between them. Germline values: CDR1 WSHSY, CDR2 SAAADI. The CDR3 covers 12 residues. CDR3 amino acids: CASSESGGLAFF. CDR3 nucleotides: TGCGCCAGCAGTGAGTCGGGAGGGTTAGCTTTCTTT.

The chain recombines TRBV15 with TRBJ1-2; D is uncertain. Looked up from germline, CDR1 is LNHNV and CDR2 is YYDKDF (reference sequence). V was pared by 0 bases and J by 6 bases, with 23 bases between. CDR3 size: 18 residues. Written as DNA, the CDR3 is TGTGCCACCAGCAGAGATTTCAGGAAATCCCCGCTTTTAAATGGCTACACCTTC. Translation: CATSRDFRKSPLLNGYTF.

In DNA, the CDR3 is TGTGCCTGGAGTGTACTCCTGAACACTGAAGCTTTCTTT. Protein: CAWSVLLNTEAFF. V gene TRBV30 combines with J gene TRBJ1-1; D call uncertain. The CDR3 has 13 residues. Germline V gives CDR1 GTSNPN, CDR2 SVGIG (reference sequence). Trimming pared 0 bases from V and 0 bases from J, leaving 5 bases between.

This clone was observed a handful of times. CDR3 sequence: CASRTTGGNTEAFF. In DNA, the CDR3 is TGTGCCAGCAGAACGACAGGGGGGAACACTGAAGCTTTCTTT. V gene TRBV28 combines with J gene TRBJ1-1; 9 bases fit TRBD1. Germline CDR1 is MDHEN and CDR2 is SYDVKM. Trimming removed 6 bases from V and 1 base from J; junction bases left unmatched: 3. The CDR3 runs to 14 residues.

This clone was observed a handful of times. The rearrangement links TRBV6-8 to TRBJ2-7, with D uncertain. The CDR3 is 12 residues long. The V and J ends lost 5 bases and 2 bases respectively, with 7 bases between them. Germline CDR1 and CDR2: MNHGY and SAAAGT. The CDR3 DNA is TGTGCCAGCAGTACTTACACCTACGAGCAGTACTTC. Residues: CASSTYTYEQYF.

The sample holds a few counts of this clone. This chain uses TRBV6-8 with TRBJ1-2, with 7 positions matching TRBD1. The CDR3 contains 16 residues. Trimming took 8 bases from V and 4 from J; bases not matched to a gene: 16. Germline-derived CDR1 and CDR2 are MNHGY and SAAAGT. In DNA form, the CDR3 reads TGTGCCAGCTCCACTACTATCGGGACAGCCGCCTATGGCTACACCTTC. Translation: CASSTTIGTAAYGYTF.

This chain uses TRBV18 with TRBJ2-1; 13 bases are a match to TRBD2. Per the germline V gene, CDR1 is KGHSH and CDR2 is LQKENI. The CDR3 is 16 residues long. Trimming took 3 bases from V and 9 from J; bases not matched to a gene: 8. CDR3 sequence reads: CASSPRGTSGIGEQFF. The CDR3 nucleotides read TGTGCCAGCTCACCTCGAGGGACTAGCGGGATCGGTGAGCAGTTCTTC.

The CDR3 DNA reads TGTGCCAGCAGCTTAACCCCGCCGCGGCGCACTGAAGCTTTCTTT. It is translated as CASSLTPPRRTEAFF. The chain uses TRBV11-3 and TRBJ1-1; D unresolved. V lost 2 bases and J 4 bases, leaving 14 bases between the germline ends. The V gene's germline CDR1 is SGHNT and CDR2 YENEEA. CDR3 length equals 15 residues.

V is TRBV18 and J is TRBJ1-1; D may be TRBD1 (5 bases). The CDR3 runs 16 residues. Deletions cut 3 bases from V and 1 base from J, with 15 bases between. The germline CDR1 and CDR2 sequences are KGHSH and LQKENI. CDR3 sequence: CASSPGIQGQNTEAFF. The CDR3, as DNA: TGTGCCAGCTCACCGGGTATCCAGGGCCAGAACACTGAAGCTTTCTTT.

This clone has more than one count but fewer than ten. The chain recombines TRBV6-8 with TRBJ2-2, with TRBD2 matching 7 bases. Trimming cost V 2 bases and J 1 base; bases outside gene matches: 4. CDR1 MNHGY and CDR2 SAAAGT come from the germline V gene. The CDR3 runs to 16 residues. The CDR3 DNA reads TGTGCCAGCAGTTACGGGGGACTACTGAACACCGGGGAGCTGTTTTTT. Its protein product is CASSYGGLLNTGELFF.

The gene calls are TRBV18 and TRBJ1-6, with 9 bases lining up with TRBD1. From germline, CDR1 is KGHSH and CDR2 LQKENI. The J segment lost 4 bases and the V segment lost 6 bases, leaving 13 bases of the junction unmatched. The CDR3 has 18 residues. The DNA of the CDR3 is TGTGCCAGCTCGCAGAGCGGGACAGGGAGCAGATATAATTCACCCCTCCACTTT. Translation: CASSQSGTGSRYNSPLHF.

CDR3 in amino acids: CASSSGTGGLYYGYTF. The CDR3 DNA reads TGTGCCAGCTCATCCGGGACAGGGGGCCTCTACTATGGCTACACCTTC. The chain couples TRBV18 to TRBJ1-2; 12 nucleotides agree with TRBD1. V trimming: 5 bases; J trimming: 3 bases; junction bases outside the gene matches: 7. Looked up from germline, CDR1 is KGHSH and CDR2 is LQKENI. The CDR3 length is 16 residues.

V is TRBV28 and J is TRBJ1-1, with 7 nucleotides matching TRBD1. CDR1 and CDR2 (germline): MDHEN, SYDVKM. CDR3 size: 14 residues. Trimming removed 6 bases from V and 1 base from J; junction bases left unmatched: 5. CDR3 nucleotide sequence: TGTGCCAGCAGCTCAACAGGGGAGAACACTGAAGCTTTCTTT. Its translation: CASSSTGENTEAFF.

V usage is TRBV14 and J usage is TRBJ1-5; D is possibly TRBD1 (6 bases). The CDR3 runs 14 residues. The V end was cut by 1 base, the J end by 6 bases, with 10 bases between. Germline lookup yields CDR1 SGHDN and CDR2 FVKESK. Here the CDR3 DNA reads TGTGCCAGCAGCCAAGCAGGGGTGGGTCAGCCCCAGCATTTT. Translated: CASSQAGVGQPQHF.

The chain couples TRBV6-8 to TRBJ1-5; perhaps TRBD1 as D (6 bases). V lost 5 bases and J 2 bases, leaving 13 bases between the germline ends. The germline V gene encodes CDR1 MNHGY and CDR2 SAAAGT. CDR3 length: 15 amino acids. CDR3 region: CASSVAGAGNQPQHF. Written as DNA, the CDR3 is TGTGCCAGCAGTGTAGCGGGGGCTGGCAATCAGCCCCAGCATTTT.

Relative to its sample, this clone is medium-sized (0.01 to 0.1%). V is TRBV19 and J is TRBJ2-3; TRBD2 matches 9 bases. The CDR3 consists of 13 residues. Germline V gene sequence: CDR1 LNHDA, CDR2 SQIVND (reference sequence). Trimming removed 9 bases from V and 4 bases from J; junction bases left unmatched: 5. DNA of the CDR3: TGTGCCAGCTTTAGCGGGAGTTCAGATACGCAGTATTTT. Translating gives CASFSGSSDTQYF.

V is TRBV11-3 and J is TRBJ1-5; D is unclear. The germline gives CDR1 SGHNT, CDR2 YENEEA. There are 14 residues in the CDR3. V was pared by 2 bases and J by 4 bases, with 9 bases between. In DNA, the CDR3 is TGTGCCAGCAGCTTATCAGGCATAAATCAGCCCCAGCATTTT. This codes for CASSLSGINQPQHF.

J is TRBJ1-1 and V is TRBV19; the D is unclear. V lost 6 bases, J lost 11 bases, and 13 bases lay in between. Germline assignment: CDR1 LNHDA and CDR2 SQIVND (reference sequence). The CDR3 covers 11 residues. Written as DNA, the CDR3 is TGTGCCAGTAGGCACCCAGGAGGGGCTTTCTTT. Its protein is CASRHPGGAFF.

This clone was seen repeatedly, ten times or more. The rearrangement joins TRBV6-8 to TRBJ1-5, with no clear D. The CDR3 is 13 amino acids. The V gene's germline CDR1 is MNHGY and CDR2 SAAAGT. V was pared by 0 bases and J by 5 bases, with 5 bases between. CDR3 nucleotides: TGTGCCAGCAGTTACTCTAGGGATCAGCCCCAGCATTTT. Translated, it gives CASSYSRDQPQHF.

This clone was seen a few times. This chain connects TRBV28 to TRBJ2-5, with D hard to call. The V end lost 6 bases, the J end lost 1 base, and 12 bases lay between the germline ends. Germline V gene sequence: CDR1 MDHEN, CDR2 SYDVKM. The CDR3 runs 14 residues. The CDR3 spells CASRPWTVQETQYF. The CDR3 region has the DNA TGTGCCAGCAGGCCCTGGACGGTCCAAGAGACCCAGTACTTC.

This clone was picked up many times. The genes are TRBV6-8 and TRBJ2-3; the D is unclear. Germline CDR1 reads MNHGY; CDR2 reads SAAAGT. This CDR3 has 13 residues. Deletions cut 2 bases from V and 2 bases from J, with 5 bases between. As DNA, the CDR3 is TGTGCCAGCAGTTACGCAGCCACAGATACGCAGTATTTT. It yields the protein CASSYAATDTQYF.

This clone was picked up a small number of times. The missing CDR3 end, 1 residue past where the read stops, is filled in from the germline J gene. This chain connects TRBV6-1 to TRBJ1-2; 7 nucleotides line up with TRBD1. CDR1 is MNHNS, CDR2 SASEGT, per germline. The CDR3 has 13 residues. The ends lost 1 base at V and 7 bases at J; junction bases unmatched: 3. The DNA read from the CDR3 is TGTGCCAGCAGTGAAGGGACAGGAACTGGCTACACC. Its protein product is CASSEGTGTGYT. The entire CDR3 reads CASSEGTGTGYTF.

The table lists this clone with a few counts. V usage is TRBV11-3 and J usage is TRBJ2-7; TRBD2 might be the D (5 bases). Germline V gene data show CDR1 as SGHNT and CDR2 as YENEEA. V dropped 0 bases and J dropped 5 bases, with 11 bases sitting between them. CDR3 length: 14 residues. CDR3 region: CASSLDRRLDEQYF. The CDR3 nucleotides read TGTGCCAGCAGCTTAGACAGGAGGCTAGACGAGCAGTACTTC.

The CDR3 reads CASSPWTVQYEQYF. In nucleotides, the CDR3 is TGTGCCAGCAGCCCATGGACAGTTCAATACGAGCAGTACTTC. The chain combines TRBV11-3 with TRBJ2-7; maybe TRBD1 (6 bases). Germline CDR1 reads SGHNT; CDR2 reads YENEEA. Trimming took 5 bases from V and 4 from J, leaving 15 bases between them. The CDR3 totals 14 residues.

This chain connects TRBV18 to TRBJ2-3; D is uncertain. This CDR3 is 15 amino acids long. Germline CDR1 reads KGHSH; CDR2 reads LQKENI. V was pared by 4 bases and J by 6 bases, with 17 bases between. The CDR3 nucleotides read TGTGCCAGCTCACTTGACGCTCCCCCGGCGGATACGCAGTATTTT. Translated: CASSLDAPPADTQYF.